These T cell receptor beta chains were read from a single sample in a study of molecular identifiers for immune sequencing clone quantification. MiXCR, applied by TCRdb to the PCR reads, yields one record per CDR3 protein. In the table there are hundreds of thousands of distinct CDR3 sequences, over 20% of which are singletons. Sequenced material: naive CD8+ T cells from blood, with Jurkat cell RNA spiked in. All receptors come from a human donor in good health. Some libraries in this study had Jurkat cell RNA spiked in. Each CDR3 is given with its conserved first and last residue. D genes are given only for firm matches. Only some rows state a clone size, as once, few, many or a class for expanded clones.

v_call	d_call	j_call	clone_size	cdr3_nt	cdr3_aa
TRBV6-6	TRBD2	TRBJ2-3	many	TGTGCCAGCAGCCCATCCCTAGCGGGAGGCACAGATACGCAGTATTTT	CASSPSLAGGTDTQYF
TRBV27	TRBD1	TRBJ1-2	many	TGTGCCAGCAGTCTGGGACAGGATTATGGCTACACCTTC	CASSLGQDYGYTF
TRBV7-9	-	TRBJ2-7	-	TGTGCCAGCGGTCCTGCGATCTACGAGCAGTACTTC	CASGPAIYEQYF
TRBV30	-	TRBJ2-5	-	TGTGCCTGGAGTGTACGTCCAAGGGGAAGTGGGGTCCAAGAGACCCAGTACTTC	CAWSVRPRGSGVQETQYF
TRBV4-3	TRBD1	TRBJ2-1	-	TGCGCCAGCGGCGCGGGGACAGGGGGCGGGAATGAGCAGTTCTTC	CASGAGTGGGNEQFF
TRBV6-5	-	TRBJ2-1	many	TGTGCCAGCAGTTACCGTGCCAGTTACAATGAGCAGTTCTTC	CASSYRASYNEQFF
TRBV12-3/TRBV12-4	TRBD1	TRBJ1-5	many	TGTGCCAGCAGTTTCGGCAAAGACCTAGACAGGGAGAGCAATCAGCCCCAGCATTTT	CASSFGKDLDRESNQPQHF
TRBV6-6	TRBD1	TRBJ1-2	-	TGTGCCAGCAGTGTGACAGGGGGCATGGACTATGGCTACACCTTC	CASSVTGGMDYGYTF
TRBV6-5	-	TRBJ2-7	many	TGTGCCAGCAGTCACCGCGCGGGTTTTGGCGAGCAGTACTTC	CASSHRAGFGEQYF
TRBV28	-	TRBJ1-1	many	TGTGCCAGCAGCCGTAGGATGAACACTGAAGCTTTCTTT	CASSRRMNTEAFF
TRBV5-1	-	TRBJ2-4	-	TGCGCCAGCAGCTTGAATGACAATTTAAACATTCAGTACTTC	CASSLNDNLNIQYF
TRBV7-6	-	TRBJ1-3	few	TGTGCCAGCAGCTTAGAGGGGAGCTCTGGAAACACCATATATTTT	CASSLEGSSGNTIYF
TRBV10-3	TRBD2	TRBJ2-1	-	TGTGCCATCAGTGAGGATAGCGGGAACTACAATGAGCAGTTCTTC	CAISEDSGNYNEQFF